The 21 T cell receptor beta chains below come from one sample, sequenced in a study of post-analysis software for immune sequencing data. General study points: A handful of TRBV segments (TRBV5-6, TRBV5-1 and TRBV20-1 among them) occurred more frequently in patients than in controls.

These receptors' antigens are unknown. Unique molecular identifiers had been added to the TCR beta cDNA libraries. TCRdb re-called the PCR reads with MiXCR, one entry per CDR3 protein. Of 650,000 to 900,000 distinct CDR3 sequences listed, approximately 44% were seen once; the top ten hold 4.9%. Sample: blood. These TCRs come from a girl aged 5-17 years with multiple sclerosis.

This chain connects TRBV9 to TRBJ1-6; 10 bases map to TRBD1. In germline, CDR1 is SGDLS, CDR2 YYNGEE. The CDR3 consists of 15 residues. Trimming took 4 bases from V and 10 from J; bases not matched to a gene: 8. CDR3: CASSPRDRGTSPLHF. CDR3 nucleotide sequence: TGTGCCAGCAGCCCCCGGGACAGGGGAACCTCACCCCTCCACTTT.

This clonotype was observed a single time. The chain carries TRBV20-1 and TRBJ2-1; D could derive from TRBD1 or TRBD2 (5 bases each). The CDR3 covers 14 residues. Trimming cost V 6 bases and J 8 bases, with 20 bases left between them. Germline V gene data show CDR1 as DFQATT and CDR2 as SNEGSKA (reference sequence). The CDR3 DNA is TGCAGTGCATCAAAAGGGACGCTGGGCTATGAGCAGTTCTTC. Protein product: CSASKGTLGYEQFF.

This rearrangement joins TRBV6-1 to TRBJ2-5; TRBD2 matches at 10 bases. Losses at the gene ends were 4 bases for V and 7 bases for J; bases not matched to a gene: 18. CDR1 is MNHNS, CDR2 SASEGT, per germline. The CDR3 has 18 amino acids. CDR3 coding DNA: TGTGCCAGCAGTGGCGACTCGTTACTAGCGGGATGGGCCGGGACCCAGTACTTC. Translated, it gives CASSGDSLLAGWAGTQYF.

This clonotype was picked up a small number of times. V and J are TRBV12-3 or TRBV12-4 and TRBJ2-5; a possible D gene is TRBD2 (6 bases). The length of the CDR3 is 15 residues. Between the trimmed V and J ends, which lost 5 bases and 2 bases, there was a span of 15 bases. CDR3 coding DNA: TGTGCCAGCAGTCAAGATCTAGCGCCTCAAGAGACCCAGTACTTC. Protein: CASSQDLAPQETQYF.

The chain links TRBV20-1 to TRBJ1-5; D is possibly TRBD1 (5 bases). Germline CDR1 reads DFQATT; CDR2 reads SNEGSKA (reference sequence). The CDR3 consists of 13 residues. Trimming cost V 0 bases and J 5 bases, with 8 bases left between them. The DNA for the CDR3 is TGCAGTGCTAGAGAAGGCAGGGATCAGCCCCAGCATTTT. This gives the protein CSAREGRDQPQHF.

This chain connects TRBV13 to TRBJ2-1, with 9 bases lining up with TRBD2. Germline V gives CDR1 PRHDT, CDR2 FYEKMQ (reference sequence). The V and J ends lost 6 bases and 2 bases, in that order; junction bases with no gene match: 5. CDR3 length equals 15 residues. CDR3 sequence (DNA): TGTGCCAGCAGTTTACGGACTAGCGCCTACAATGAGCAGTTCTTC. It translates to CASSLRTSAYNEQFF.

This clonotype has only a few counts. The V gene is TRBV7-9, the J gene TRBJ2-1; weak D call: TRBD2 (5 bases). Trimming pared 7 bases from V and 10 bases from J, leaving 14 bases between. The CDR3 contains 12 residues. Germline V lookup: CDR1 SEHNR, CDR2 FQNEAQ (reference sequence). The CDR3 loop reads CASTRSGLEQFF. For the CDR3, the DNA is TGTGCCAGCACCCGCAGCGGCCTAGAGCAGTTCTTC. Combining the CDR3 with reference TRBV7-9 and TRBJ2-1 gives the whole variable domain DTGVSQNPRHKITKRGQNVTFRCDPISEHNRLYWYRQTLGQGPEFLTYFQNEAQLEKSRLLSDRFSAERPKGSFSTLEIQRTEQGDSAMYLCASTRSGLEQFFGPGTRLTVL.

CDR3 sequence: CSARDDRAFDEQFF. The CDR3 bases are TGCAGTGCTAGAGATGATAGGGCGTTCGATGAGCAGTTCTTC. This chain joins TRBV20-1 and TRBJ2-1; D is ambiguous. The CDR3 consists of 14 residues. Germline CDR1 and CDR2: DFQATT and SNEGSKA (reference sequence). Trimming removed 0 bases at V and 8 bases at J, with 14 bases between.

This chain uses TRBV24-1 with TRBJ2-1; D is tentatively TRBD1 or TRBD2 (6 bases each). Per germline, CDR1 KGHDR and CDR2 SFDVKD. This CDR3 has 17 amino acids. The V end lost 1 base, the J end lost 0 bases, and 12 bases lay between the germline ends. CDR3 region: CATSDFPGASSYNEQFF. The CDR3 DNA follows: TGTGCCACCAGTGATTTCCCGGGGGCGAGCTCCTACAATGAGCAGTTCTTC.

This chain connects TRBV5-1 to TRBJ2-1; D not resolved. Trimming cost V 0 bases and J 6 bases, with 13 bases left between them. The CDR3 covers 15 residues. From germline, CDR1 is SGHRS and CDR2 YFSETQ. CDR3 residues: CASSLAGLDGNEQFF. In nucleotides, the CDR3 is TGCGCCAGCAGCTTGGCTGGGTTAGACGGCAATGAGCAGTTCTTC. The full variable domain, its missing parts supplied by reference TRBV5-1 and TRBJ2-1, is KAGVTQTPRYLIKTRGQQVTLSCSPISGHRSVSWYQQTPGQGLQFLFEYFSETQRNKGNFPGRFSGRQFSNSRSEMNVSTLELGDSALYLCASSLAGLDGNEQFFGPGTRLTVL.

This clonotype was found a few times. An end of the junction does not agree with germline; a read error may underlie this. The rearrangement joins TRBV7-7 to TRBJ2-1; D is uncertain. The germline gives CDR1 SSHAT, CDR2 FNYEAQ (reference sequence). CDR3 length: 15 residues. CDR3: CASSPDPLRPSEQFF. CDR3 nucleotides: TGTGCTAGCAGCCCCGATCCGCTCCGTCCCAGTGAGCAGTTCTTC.

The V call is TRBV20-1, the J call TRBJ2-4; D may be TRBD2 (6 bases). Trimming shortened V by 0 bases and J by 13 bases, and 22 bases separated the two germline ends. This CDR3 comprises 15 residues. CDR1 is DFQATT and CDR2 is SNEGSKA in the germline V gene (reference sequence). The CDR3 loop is CSARDLLAVYNEQYF. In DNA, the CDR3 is TGCAGTGCTAGAGATCTACTAGCAGTGTACAATGAGCAGTACTTC.

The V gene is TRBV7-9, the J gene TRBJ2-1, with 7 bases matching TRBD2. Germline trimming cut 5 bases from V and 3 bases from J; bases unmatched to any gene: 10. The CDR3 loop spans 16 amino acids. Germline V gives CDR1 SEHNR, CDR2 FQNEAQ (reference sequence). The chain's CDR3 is CASSSLGLEFYNEQFF. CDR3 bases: TGTGCCAGCAGCAGCCTCGGACTAGAGTTCTACAATGAGCAGTTCTTC.

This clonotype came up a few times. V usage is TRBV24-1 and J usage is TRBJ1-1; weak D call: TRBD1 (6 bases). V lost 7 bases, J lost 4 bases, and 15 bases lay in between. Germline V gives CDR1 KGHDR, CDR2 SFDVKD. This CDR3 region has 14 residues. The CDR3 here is CATRAQGEGTEAFF. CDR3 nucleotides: TGTGCCACCAGGGCACAGGGAGAAGGCACTGAAGCTTTCTTT.

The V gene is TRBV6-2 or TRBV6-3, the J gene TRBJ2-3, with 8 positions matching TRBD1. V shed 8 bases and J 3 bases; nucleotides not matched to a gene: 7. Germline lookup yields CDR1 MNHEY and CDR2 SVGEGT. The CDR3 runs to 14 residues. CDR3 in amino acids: CASGQGRRTDTQYF. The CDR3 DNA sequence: TGTGCCAGCGGACAGGGCCGGAGGACAGATACGCAGTATTTT.

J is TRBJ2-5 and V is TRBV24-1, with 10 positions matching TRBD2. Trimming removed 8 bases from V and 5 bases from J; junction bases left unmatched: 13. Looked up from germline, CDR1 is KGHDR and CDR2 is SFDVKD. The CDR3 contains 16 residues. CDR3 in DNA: TGTGCCACCAATGAACCGAGCGGGAGGGCCTCGGAGACCCAGTACTTC. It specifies CATNEPSGRASETQYF.

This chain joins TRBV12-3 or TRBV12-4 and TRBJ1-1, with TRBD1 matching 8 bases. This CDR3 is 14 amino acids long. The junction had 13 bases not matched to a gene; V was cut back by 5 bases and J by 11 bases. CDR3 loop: CASSPGTGHAVAFF. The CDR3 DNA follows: TGTGCCAGCAGTCCCGGGACAGGACACGCTGTCGCTTTCTTT.

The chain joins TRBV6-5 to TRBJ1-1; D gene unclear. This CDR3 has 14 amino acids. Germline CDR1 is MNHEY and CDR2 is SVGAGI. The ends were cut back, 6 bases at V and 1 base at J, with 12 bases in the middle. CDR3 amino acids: CASRRDGGNTEAFF. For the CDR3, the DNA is TGTGCCAGCAGGAGAGATGGAGGGAACACTGAAGCTTTCTTT.

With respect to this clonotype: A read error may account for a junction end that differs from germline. As DNA, the CDR3 is TGTGCCACCAGAAGTCAGCCAGGGGCCAACGTCCGGACTTTC. Translation gives CATRSQPGANVRTF. The chain is built from TRBV15 and TRBJ2-6, with a tentative D call TRBD1 (6 bases). Germline CDR1 LNHNV, CDR2 YYDKDF (reference sequence). The CDR3 loop spans 14 amino acids. The full variable domain, completed using reference TRBV15 and TRBJ2-6, is DAMVIQNPRYQVTQFGKPVTLSCSQTLNHNVMYWYQQKSSQAPKLLFHYYDKDFNNEADTPDNFQSRRPNTSFCFLDIRSPGLGDTAMYLCATRSQPGANVRTFGAGSRLTVL.

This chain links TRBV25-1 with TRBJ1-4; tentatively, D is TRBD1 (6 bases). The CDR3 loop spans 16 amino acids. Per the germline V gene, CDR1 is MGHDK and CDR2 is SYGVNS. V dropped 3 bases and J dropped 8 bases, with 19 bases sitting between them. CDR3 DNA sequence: TGTGCCAGCAGTGACGGTCTACAGGGTTTTGGGGAAAAACTGTTTTTT. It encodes CASSDGLQGFGEKLFF.

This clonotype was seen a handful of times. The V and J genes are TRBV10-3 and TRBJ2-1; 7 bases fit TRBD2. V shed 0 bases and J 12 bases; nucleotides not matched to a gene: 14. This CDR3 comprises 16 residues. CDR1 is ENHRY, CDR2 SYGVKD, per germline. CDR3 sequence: CAISESFGRASIGQFF. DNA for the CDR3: TGTGCCATCAGTGAGTCTTTTGGGAGGGCCTCGATCGGGCAGTTCTTC.